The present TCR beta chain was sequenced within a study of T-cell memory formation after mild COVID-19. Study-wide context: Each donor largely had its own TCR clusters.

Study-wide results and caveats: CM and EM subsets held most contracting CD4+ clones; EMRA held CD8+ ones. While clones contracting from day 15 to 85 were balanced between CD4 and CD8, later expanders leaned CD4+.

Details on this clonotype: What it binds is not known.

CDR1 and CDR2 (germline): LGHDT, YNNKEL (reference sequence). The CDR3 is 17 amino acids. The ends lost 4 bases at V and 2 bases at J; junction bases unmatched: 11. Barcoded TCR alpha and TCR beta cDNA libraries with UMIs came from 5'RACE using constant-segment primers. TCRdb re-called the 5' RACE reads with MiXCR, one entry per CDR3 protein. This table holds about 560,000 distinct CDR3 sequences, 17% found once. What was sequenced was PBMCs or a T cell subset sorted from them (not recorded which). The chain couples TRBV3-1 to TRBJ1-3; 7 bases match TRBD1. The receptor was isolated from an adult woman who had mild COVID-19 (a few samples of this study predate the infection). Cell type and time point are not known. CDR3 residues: CASSLRERGRAGNTIYF. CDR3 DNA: TGTGCCAGCAGCCTCCGGGAGAGGGGGCGAGCTGGAAACACCATATATTTT.